Sequencing of this TCR beta chain was carried out in a study of T cell changes during pregnancy in multiple sclerosis. Germline V gives CDR1 LNHDA, CDR2 SQIVND (reference sequence). V was clipped by 10 bases and J by 0 bases, with 15 bases between them. The CDR3 runs 14 residues. TCRdb's copy holds only in-frame clones and misses some; the assay was immunoSEQ multiplex PCR. Of 25,000 to 35,000 clones in the sample, around 90% are singletons; the top ten hold about 4.9%. This receptor was obtained from a female donor in good health, enrolled as a control in a pregnancy study. This chain joins TRBV19 and TRBJ1-1; D ambiguous. Here the sequenced sample was peripheral blood, taken in the first trimester of pregnancy. The CDR3 coding sequence is TGTGCCACCCTACGCGGAGATTTGAACACTGAAGCTTTCTTT. It specifies CATLRGDLNTEAFF.